The 21 T cell receptor beta chains listed next were all sequenced from one sample in a study of shared clonotypes between healthy human individuals. Method: immunoSEQ multiplex PCR; TCRdb's copy keeps in-frame clones and lacks some. In the table there are around 2.1 million clones, more than 85% of which are singletons. CD45RO-negative CD8 cells positively selected for CCR7 made up the naive population, which excluded terminally differentiated effector memory CD45RA+ cells. Sequencing input: naive CD8+ T cells from PBMCs. Every receptor here comes from a young man in good health. Some clones in this sample may be carry-over from other donors' samples.

The chain is built from TRBV7-9 and TRBJ2-3, with D tentatively TRBD2 (6 bases). The germline V and J ends were trimmed by 2 bases and 2 bases, with 20 bases remaining between them. Germline V gene data show CDR1 as SEHNR and CDR2 as FQNEAQ (reference sequence). CDR3 length: 18 residues. The CDR3: CASSLLFGAGLNTDTQYF. The CDR3 DNA is TGTGCCAGCAGCTTATTGTTTGGGGCGGGATTGAACACAGATACGCAGTATTTT.

The V call is TRBV11-3, the J call TRBJ2-7; perhaps D is TRBD1 or TRBD2 (5 bases each). V lost 1 base to trimming and J lost 6 bases, with 16 bases between them. The CDR3 consists of 15 residues. Germline V gene lookup returns CDR1 SGHNT and CDR2 YENEEA. The CDR3 nucleotides are TGTGCCAGCAGCTTAGGCCGGGGCCTCCCCGTCGAGCAGTACTTC. Encoded protein: CASSLGRGLPVEQYF.

This clone was detected only a few times. Other DNA sequences in the sample encode the same CDR3. V is TRBV28 and J is TRBJ1-1, with D tentatively TRBD1 (5 bases). Per germline, CDR1 MDHEN and CDR2 SYDVKM. The V and J ends lost 6 bases and 4 bases respectively, with 6 bases between them. This CDR3 spans 11 amino acids. In nucleotides, the CDR3 is TGTGCCAGCAGCGGGGGCACTGAAGCTTTCTTT. The encoded protein is CASSGGTEAFF.

The rearrangement links TRBV6-5 to TRBJ1-5, with unresolved D. The CDR3 contains 13 residues. Germline loops: CDR1 MNHEY, CDR2 SVGAGI. Trimming shortened V by 5 bases and J by 7 bases, and 12 bases separated the two germline ends. The CDR3 loop reads CASSPKREQPQHF. The DNA of the CDR3 is TGTGCCAGCAGTCCGAAACGGGAGCAGCCCCAGCATTTT.

The chain has TRBV7-8 and TRBJ1-1, with 9 bases aligning to TRBD1. CDR1 and CDR2 from the germline V gene are SGHVS and FQNEAQ. This CDR3 contains 18 residues. V lost 0 bases to trimming and J lost 1 base; unmatched junction nucleotides: 9. CDR3 amino acids: CASSLALGTGIQNTEAFF. CDR3 DNA: TGTGCCAGCAGCTTAGCGCTGGGGACAGGGATACAGAACACTGAAGCTTTCTTT.

The chain couples TRBV7-8 to TRBJ2-5, with 7 positions matching TRBD1. Germline V gene lookup returns CDR1 SGHVS and CDR2 FQNEAQ. Trimming cost V 1 base and J 5 bases; bases outside gene matches: 13. The CDR3 is made up of 17 amino acids. In nucleotides, the CDR3 is TGTGCCAGCAGCTTAGTAGTAGGGACAGTCTGGTCGGAGACCCAGTACTTC. It is translated as CASSLVVGTVWSETQYF.

The CDR3 DNA reads TGCGCCAGCAGCCCAGCCCGACAGGGGGGTGCCGGGGAGCTGTTTTTT. Translating it yields CASSPARQGGAGELFF. The rearrangement joins TRBV4-1 to TRBJ2-2; 9 nucleotides agree with TRBD1. CDR3 size: 16 residues. J gave up 6 bases and V 4 bases, and 9 bases lay outside the gene matches. Germline loops: CDR1 MGHRA, CDR2 YSYEKL.

The chain combines TRBV30 with TRBJ1-1; TRBD1 aligns across 8 bases. The CDR3 contains 13 residues. Germline CDR1 GTSNPN, CDR2 SVGIG (reference sequence). The junction had 7 bases not matched to a gene; V was cut back by 5 bases and J by 5 bases. The CDR3 DNA is TGTGCCTGGCAGGACAGGGTTTATACTGAAGCTTTCTTT. Translation gives CAWQDRVYTEAFF.

Regarding this clone: A read error is possible here, since a much larger clone lies one base away. Other DNA sequences from this sample encode an identical CDR3 as well. This sequence joins TRBV9 and TRBJ2-1, with TRBD2 as a possible D gene (6 bases). Germline V gene sequence: CDR1 SGDLS, CDR2 YYNGEE. Trimming took off 0 bases at V and 8 bases at J, with 6 bases between the two ends. This CDR3 has 12 amino acids. The CDR3 nucleotides read TGTGCCAGCAGCGTAGGCGGGGATGAGCAGTTCTTC. Its protein product is CASSVGGDEQFF.

This rearrangement joins TRBV30 to TRBJ1-5; 7 nucleotides align to TRBD1. This CDR3 has 17 amino acids. V dropped 0 bases and J dropped 5; count of bases not matched to a gene: 13. Germline CDR1 and CDR2: GTSNPN and SVGIG (reference sequence). The CDR3 protein is CAWSVGTGAPGYQPQHF. CDR3 nucleotides: TGTGCCTGGAGTGTTGGCACAGGGGCCCCGGGGTATCAGCCCCAGCATTTT.

The chain carries TRBV7-9 and TRBJ1-4; 7 bases line up with TRBD1. With 3 bases clipped from V and 2 bases from J, the junction kept 3 bases outside the gene matches. This CDR3 contains 15 residues. CDR1 and CDR2 from the germline V gene are SEHNR and FQNEAQ (reference sequence). CDR3 in DNA: TGTGCCAGCAGCTTGACGACAGGGACTAATGAAAAACTGTTTTTT. As protein: CASSLTTGTNEKLFF. Looking up the rest from reference TRBV7-9 and TRBJ1-4 gives the full variable domain: DTGVSQNPRHKITKRGQNVTFRCDPISEHNRLYWYRQTLGQGPEFLTYFQNEAQLEKSRLLSDRFSAERPKGSFSTLEIQRTEQGDSAMYLCASSLTTGTNEKLFFGSGTQLSVL.

This chain connects TRBV7-9 to TRBJ2-5, with TRBD2 matching over 12 bases. CDR1 and CDR2 (germline): SEHNR, FQNEAQ (reference sequence). J lost 4 bases, V lost 0 bases, and 6 bases had no gene match. There are 17 residues in the CDR3. The CDR3 region has the DNA TGTGCCAGCAGCTTAGCGCCGACTAGCGGGAGAGGAGAGACCCAGTACTTC. Amino acids: CASSLAPTSGRGETQYF.

This chain uses TRBV11-3 with TRBJ1-5; no definite D call. The length of the CDR3 is 18 residues. CDR1 and CDR2 from the germline V gene are SGHNT and YENEEA. V lost 1 base and J lost 1, with 17 bases in between. This chain's CDR3 is CASSLVLIVHRSNQPQHF. The CDR3 coding sequence is TGTGCCAGCAGCTTAGTGTTAATTGTCCATCGGAGCAATCAGCCCCAGCATTTT.

The chain has TRBV13 and TRBJ1-1; D uncertain. V was shortened by 5 bases and J by 3 bases, with 13 bases between the two germline ends. Germline CDR1 and CDR2: PRHDT and FYEKMQ (reference sequence). This CDR3 spans 14 amino acids. The CDR3 DNA sequence: TGTGCCAGCAGCCGACGGCGCCTGGACACTGAAGCTTTCTTT. It is translated as CASSRRRLDTEAFF.

This chain uses TRBV11-3 with TRBJ2-7, with D maybe TRBD1 (6 bases). CDR3 size: 14 residues. The V gene lost 5 bases and the J gene lost 4 bases, with 15 bases spanning the gap. Germline V CDR1 and CDR2: SGHNT, YENEEA. The CDR3 protein is CASSQGPRNYEQYF. Written as DNA, the CDR3 is TGTGCCAGCAGCCAGGGGCCACGTAATTACGAGCAGTACTTC.

On this clone itself: Other DNA variants within this sample encode the same CDR3. This chain links TRBV28 with TRBJ2-1; D is ambiguous. The CDR3 spans 11 residues. The germline V gene encodes CDR1 MDHEN and CDR2 SYDVKM. V lost 3 bases and J lost 7, with 4 bases in between. DNA of the CDR3: TGTGCCAGCAGTTTTAGTAATGAGCAGTTCTTC. Its translation: CASSFSNEQFF.

The V and J genes are TRBV19 and TRBJ1-5; D unresolved. Germline V gene data show CDR1 as LNHDA and CDR2 as SQIVND (reference sequence). Deletions cut 5 bases from V and 8 bases from J, with 16 bases between. This CDR3 comprises 14 residues. The CDR3 region has the DNA TGTGCCAGTAGTCCCACGGGAGGCGTTGAGCCCCAGCATTTT. Residues: CASSPTGGVEPQHF.

This chain connects TRBV7-9 to TRBJ2-1, with TRBD1 matching over 12 bases. V shed 5 bases, J shed 7 bases, and the junction held 6 bases outside the gene matches. Germline V CDR1 and CDR2: SEHNR, FQNEAQ (reference sequence). This CDR3 spans 15 amino acids. The CDR3 DNA follows: TGTGCCAGCAGCCCGGGACAGGGGGCTCGGAATGAGCAGTTCTTC. Its translation is CASSPGQGARNEQFF.

The chain couples TRBV7-9 to TRBJ2-5, with D maybe TRBD2 (8 bases). Trimming removed 3 bases at V and 7 bases at J, with 21 bases between. This CDR3 region has 16 residues. CDR1 is SEHNR and CDR2 is FQNEAQ in the germline V gene (reference sequence). CDR3 residues: CASSFRQGLREGTQYF. The CDR3 DNA sequence: TGTGCCAGCAGCTTCCGACAGGGACTTCGGGAGGGGACCCAGTACTTC.

V is TRBV5-1 and J is TRBJ1-1; no firm D call. Germline assignment: CDR1 SGHRS and CDR2 YFSETQ. V was clipped by 7 bases and J by 0 bases, with 10 bases between them. This CDR3 region has 13 residues. CDR3 sequence (DNA): TGCGCCAGCGCCTTGGGAATGAACACTGAAGCTTTCTTT. Translation gives CASALGMNTEAFF. Combining the CDR3 with reference TRBV5-1 and TRBJ1-1 gives the whole variable domain KAGVTQTPRYLIKTRGQQVTLSCSPISGHRSVSWYQQTPGQGLQFLFEYFSETQRNKGNFPGRFSGRQFSNSRSEMNVSTLELGDSALYLCASALGMNTEAFFGQGTRLTVV.

The chain links TRBV30 to TRBJ2-3, with 7 bases matching TRBD1. V dropped 6 bases and J dropped 3; count of bases not matched to a gene: 12. From germline, CDR1 is GTSNPN and CDR2 SVGIG (reference sequence). This CDR3 contains 15 residues. The CDR3 loop reads CACPDRALSTDTQYF. The CDR3 DNA sequence: TGTGCCTGCCCCGACAGGGCACTCAGTACAGATACGCAGTATTTT.